The 24 T cell receptor beta chains reported below all come from one sample, sequenced in a study of T-cell reconstitution after alpha-beta-depleted transplantation in children (dated by TCRdb to the mid-2010s). Library generation was performed with PCR. Sequencing took place on an Illumina HiSeq 2500. To normalize quantification of the TCRbeta repertoire, the TCR libraries were built with molecular barcoding that relied on unique molecular identifiers. The public reads were reprocessed in TCRdb via fastp at Q25 and MiXCR, keeping in-frame beta chains. CDR3 protein duplicates are merged, each entry listing the most common genes and DNA. This sample is represented by about 460,000 distinct CDR3 sequences; about 11% of them were singletons. The biggest ten clones account for roughly 2.1% of the sample. Read against the paper, the sample's treatment or condition label means: allogeneic hematopoietic cell transplantation with graft depleted of TCRalphabeta T cells and CD19 B cells.

The sample in question was PBMCs, obtained before TCRalphabeta/CD19-depleted stem cell transplant. Every receptor here comes from a child aged 2 to 10 with inherited bone marrow failure, due to receive a stem cell transplant.

This clonotype was detected ten times or more. V is TRBV19 and J is TRBJ2-5; TRBD1 aligns across 7 bases. CDR1 LNHDA and CDR2 SQIVND come from the germline V gene (reference sequence). After removal of 8 bases from V and 5 bases from J, the junction contained 8 bases not matched to a gene. This CDR3 region has 13 residues. The CDR3 DNA is TGTGCCAGTCGACAGGGCGCTCGGGAGACCCAGTACTTC. Its translation: CASRQGARETQYF.

This clonotype was seen at least ten times. V and J are TRBV12-3 or TRBV12-4 and TRBJ2-5; D might be TRBD2 (6 bases). The CDR3 is 17 residues long. Deletions cut 6 bases from V and 5 bases from J, with 25 bases between. The CDR3 sequence: CASSQTGTENNMETQYF. Written as DNA, the CDR3 is TGTGCCAGCAGCCAGACCGGGACTGAGAACAATATGGAGACCCAGTACTTC.

Notes on this clonotype: This may stem from a read error, because a much larger clone lies one nucleotide away. This rearrangement joins TRBV4-1 to TRBJ1-1; the match to TRBD1 covers 7 bases. V shed 6 bases and J 6 bases; nucleotides not matched to a gene: 13. The CDR3 covers 15 residues. Germline values: CDR1 MGHRA, CDR2 YSYEKL. CDR3 sequence: CASRHNVDREAEAFF. Written as DNA, the CDR3 is TGCGCCAGCAGACATAACGTAGACAGGGAGGCTGAAGCTTTCTTT.

The chain uses TRBV20-1 and TRBJ2-5; 8 bases map to TRBD2. The length of the CDR3 is 17 residues. CDR1 DFQATT and CDR2 SNEGSKA come from the germline V gene (reference sequence). The trim removed 3 bases at V and 5 bases at J, leaving 17 bases unmatched. DNA for the CDR3: TGCAGTGCTAGTCCCTTCAGCGGGAGATGGACTCGGGAGACCCAGTACTTC. Translation: CSASPFSGRWTRETQYF.

This clonotype was observed at least ten times. The genes are TRBV10-3 and TRBJ2-7, with 9 bases lining up with TRBD1. This CDR3 region has 15 residues. Germline assignment: CDR1 ENHRY and CDR2 SYGVKD. Losses at the gene ends were 9 bases for V and 1 base for J; bases not matched to a gene: 10. CDR3 sequence reads: CAMKSQGAASYEQYF. The CDR3 DNA is TGTGCCATGAAATCACAGGGGGCCGCTTCCTACGAGCAGTACTTC.

This clonotype has ten or more counts. The chain uses TRBV7-2 and TRBJ2-1, with D possibly matching TRBD2 (6 bases). The CDR3 extends over 16 amino acids. Germline loops: CDR1 SGHTA, CDR2 FQGNSA. V lost 3 bases and J 2 bases, leaving 14 bases between the germline ends. CDR3 nucleotides: TGTGCCAGCAGCTTCACGGCGGGGCCCACCTACAATGAGCAGTTCTTC. Translated, it gives CASSFTAGPTYNEQFF.

This clonotype was observed many times. The J gene is TRBJ2-7, the V gene TRBV6-5; tentatively, D is TRBD2 (5 bases). Germline CDR1 is MNHEY and CDR2 is SVGAGI. Trimming left V 4 bases short and J 6 bases short, with 10 bases between. This CDR3 has 12 amino acids. CDR3 sequence: CASSSGLSEQYF. The CDR3 DNA is TGTGCCAGCAGTTCCGGACTGAGCGAGCAGTACTTC.

The V call is TRBV4-3, the J call TRBJ2-7; no definite D call. CDR1 is LGHNA and CDR2 is YSLEER in the germline V gene. The CDR3 extends over 15 amino acids. The V end lost 4 bases, the J end lost 3 bases, and 16 bases lay between the germline ends. The chain's CDR3 is CASSPKPGLDYEQYF. The DNA of the CDR3 is TGCGCCAGCAGCCCAAAACCGGGTTTGGACTACGAGCAGTACTTC.

As for this clonotype: A much more abundant neighbour one base away suggests this may be a read error. This rearrangement joins TRBV20-1 to TRBJ2-5; 8 nucleotides match TRBD1. The V segment lost 5 bases and the J segment 1 base; nucleotides outside the gene matches: 9. Germline loops: CDR1 DFQATT, CDR2 SNEGSKA (reference sequence). This CDR3 spans 15 amino acids. The CDR3 is CSAWRQGWGQETQYF. CDR3 bases: TGCAGTGCTTGGAGACAGGGGTGGGGCCAAGAGACCCAGTACTTC.

Many counts were recorded for this clonotype. This chain joins TRBV5-4 and TRBJ2-1; the match to TRBD2 covers 14 bases. CDR3 length: 16 amino acids. Germline CDR1 SGHNT, CDR2 YYREEE (reference sequence). V lost 4 bases and J lost 7; bases outside the gene matches: 7. The CDR3 region is CASSIPTSGRANEQFF. The DNA for the CDR3 is TGTGCCAGCAGCATCCCGACTAGCGGGAGGGCAAATGAGCAGTTCTTC.

The chain couples TRBV14 to TRBJ2-1; possibly TRBD1 for D (5 bases). Germline V gene data show CDR1 as SGHDN and CDR2 as FVKESK. The CDR3 runs to 12 residues. With 1 base removed from V and 12 bases from J, the gap between germline ends came to 10 bases. The chain's CDR3 is CASSQGWGPQFF. As DNA, the CDR3 is TGTGCCAGCAGCCAAGGATGGGGCCCGCAGTTCTTC.

This clonotype was recorded at least ten times. The chain employs TRBV19 and TRBJ1-5; TRBD1 is a possible D gene (5 bases). In germline, CDR1 is LNHDA, CDR2 SQIVND (reference sequence). The CDR3 consists of 20 residues. V was pared by 3 bases and J by 0 bases, with 24 bases between. The CDR3, as DNA: TGTGCCAGTAGTATTCCGGCAGGGACGTCTTTGTCCCTTAGCAATCAGCCCCAGCATTTT. As protein: CASSIPAGTSLSLSNQPQHF.

This clonotype was detected ten times or more. This CDR3 is CASSLGKGTEAFF. The CDR3 nucleotides are TGTGCCAGCAGCTTGGGGAAAGGGACTGAAGCTTTCTTT. The rearrangement links TRBV5-5 to TRBJ1-1; D is uncertain. CDR3 size: 13 residues. The germline V and J ends were trimmed by 0 bases and 5 bases, with 8 bases remaining between them. Germline V gives CDR1 SGHKS, CDR2 YYEKEE (reference sequence).

This clonotype was observed at least ten times. The chain links TRBV20-1 to TRBJ2-5; possible D gene TRBD2, 6 bases. The ends were cut back, 0 bases at V and 5 bases at J, with 16 bases in the middle. Germline CDR1 is DFQATT and CDR2 is SNEGSKA (reference sequence). The CDR3 has 15 amino acids. The CDR3 spells CSARDWGSGWETQYF. The DNA of the CDR3 is TGCAGTGCTAGAGATTGGGGCAGCGGGTGGGAGACCCAGTACTTC.

This clonotype has only a few counts. This sequence joins TRBV6-2 or TRBV6-3 and TRBJ2-7; D may be TRBD1 (6 bases). The CDR3 consists of 18 residues. V lost 6 bases and J lost 5, with 29 bases in between. Germline-derived CDR1 and CDR2 are MNHEY and SVGEGT. The chain's CDR3 is CASSPRGLVGRAFHEQYF. The DNA of the CDR3 is TGTGCCAGCAGCCCCAGGGGTCTCGTTGGCCGGGCGTTCCACGAGCAGTACTTC.

This clonotype has at least ten counts. CDR3 in DNA: TGTGCCAGCAGATATGCTAGGGCAGATACGCAGTATTTT. Translated, it gives CASRYARADTQYF. The gene calls are TRBV6-2 or TRBV6-3 and TRBJ2-3; D is ambiguous. CDR3 size: 13 residues. The germline V gene has CDR1 MNHEY and CDR2 SVGEGT. Trimming took off 6 bases at V and 4 bases at J, with 11 bases between the two ends.

This clonotype occurred a few times. V is TRBV28 and J is TRBJ1-5; TRBD1 matches 9 bases. The V gene end was trimmed by 3 bases and the J gene end by 2 bases; junction bases not matched to a gene: 14. The CDR3 consists of 19 residues. Germline CDR1 reads MDHEN; CDR2 reads SYDVKM. The chain's CDR3 is CASSLFTGTGIVGNQPQHF. As DNA, the CDR3 is TGTGCCAGCAGTTTGTTTACCGGGACAGGGATCGTGGGCAATCAGCCCCAGCATTTT.

This clonotype was detected many times. For the CDR3, the DNA is TGCAGTGCTAGGAGCAGGCCGAGGGACGAGCAGTACTTC. The encoded protein is CSARSRPRDEQYF. This chain links TRBV20-1 with TRBJ2-7, with D tentatively TRBD2 (5 bases). Trimming pared 3 bases from V and 5 bases from J, leaving 14 bases between. Per the germline V gene, CDR1 is DFQATT and CDR2 is SNEGSKA (reference sequence). The CDR3 has 13 amino acids.

J is TRBJ2-7 and V is TRBV28, with a possible D match to TRBD2 (6 bases). V was cut by 8 bases and J by 1 base, with 12 bases left in between. The CDR3 extends over 13 amino acids. In germline, CDR1 is MDHEN, CDR2 SYDVKM. CDR3 nucleotide sequence: TGTGCCAGCGAGGGAGGTCTTTCCTACGAGCAGTACTTC. It specifies CASEGGLSYEQYF.

The chain employs TRBV7-9 and TRBJ2-5; D ambiguous. The germline V and J ends were trimmed by 2 bases and 1 base, with 14 bases remaining between them. Per the germline V gene, CDR1 is SEHNR and CDR2 is FQNEAQ (reference sequence). The CDR3 contains 16 residues. The CDR3 DNA follows: TGTGCCAGCAGCTTATATCGCTCCTATCCCCAAGAGACCCAGTACTTC. Protein: CASSLYRSYPQETQYF.

Ten or more counts support this clonotype. V gene TRBV3-1 combines with J gene TRBJ2-1; TRBD1 might be the D (5 bases). CDR1 LGHDT and CDR2 YNNKEL come from the germline V gene (reference sequence). The CDR3 covers 12 residues. Trimming cost V 0 bases and J 11 bases, with 8 bases left between them. The chain's CDR3 is CASSQETDKQFF. In DNA, the CDR3 is TGTGCCAGCAGCCAAGAGACAGATAAGCAGTTCTTC.

This clonotype was observed at least ten times. The rearrangement links TRBV7-9 to TRBJ1-4; the match to TRBD1 covers 10 bases. J was trimmed by 4 bases and V by 5 bases; bases with no gene match: 4. Looked up from germline, CDR1 is SEHNR and CDR2 is FQNEAQ (reference sequence). CDR3 size: 15 residues. The CDR3 DNA follows: TGTGCCAGCAGCATCGGGACAGGGGTTAATGAAAAACTGTTTTTT. It yields the protein CASSIGTGVNEKLFF.

This clonotype showed up just a few times. This sequence joins TRBV7-9 and TRBJ2-2; perhaps TRBD1 as D (5 bases). Germline V gene data show CDR1 as SEHNR and CDR2 as FQNEAQ (reference sequence). Trimming removed 6 bases from V and 11 bases from J, with 10 bases in between. This CDR3 is 11 amino acids long. CDR3 DNA: TGTGCCAGCAGTGGGGCGAGTGAGCTGTTTTTT. Translated, it gives CASSGASELFF.

This clonotype was seen repeatedly, ten times or more. The chain uses TRBV7-9 and TRBJ2-5; 8 bases are shared with TRBD1. V was pared by 5 bases and J by 1 base, with 6 bases of the junction left unmatched. The length of the CDR3 is 15 residues. CDR1 is SEHNR and CDR2 is FQNEAQ in the germline V gene (reference sequence). The CDR3 nucleotides are TGTGCCAGCAGCCGCCCCACAGGGGGCCAAGAGACCCAGTACTTC. Translating it yields CASSRPTGGQETQYF.